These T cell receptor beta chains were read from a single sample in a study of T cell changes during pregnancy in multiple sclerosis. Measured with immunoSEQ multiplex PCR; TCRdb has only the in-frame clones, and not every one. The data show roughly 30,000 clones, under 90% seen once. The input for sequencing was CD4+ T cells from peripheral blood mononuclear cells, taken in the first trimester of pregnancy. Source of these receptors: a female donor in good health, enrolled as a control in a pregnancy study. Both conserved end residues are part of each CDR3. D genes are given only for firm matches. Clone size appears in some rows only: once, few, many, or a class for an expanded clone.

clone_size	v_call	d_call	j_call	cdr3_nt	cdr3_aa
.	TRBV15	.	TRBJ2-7	TGTGCCACCAGCCGAATAACAGGGAACCCCTACGAGCAGTACTTC	CATSRITGNPYEQYF
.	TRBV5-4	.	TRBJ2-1	TGTGCCAGCAGCCAGGACTCCGACCACAATGAGCAGTTCTTC	CASSQDSDHNEQFF
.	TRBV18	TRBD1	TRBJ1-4	TGTGCCAGCTCACCTAGTTCGACAGGGACCGCAACTAATGAAAAACTGTTTTTT	CASSPSSTGTATNEKLFF
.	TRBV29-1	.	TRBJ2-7	TGCAGCGTTCGACCCACAGGGAACGAGCAGTACTTC	CSVRPTGNEQYF
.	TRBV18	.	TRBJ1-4	TGTGCCAGCTCACCACCGGGGGGGACTAATGAAAAACTGTTTTTT	CASSPPGGTNEKLFF
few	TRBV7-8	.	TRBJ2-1	TGTGCCAGCAGCTTTTCGGGAAACAATGAGCAGTTCTTC	CASSFSGNNEQFF
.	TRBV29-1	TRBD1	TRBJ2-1	TGCAGCGTTTCCTTTAGACAGGGCTATAATGAGCAGTTCTTC	CSVSFRQGYNEQFF
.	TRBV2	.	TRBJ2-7	TGTGCCAGCAGTGACACTAGCAAGTCCTACGAGCAGTACTTC	CASSDTSKSYEQYF
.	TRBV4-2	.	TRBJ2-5	TGTGCCAGCAGCCAAGGTATGTCCGGGATGGAGAAAGAGACCCAGTACTTC	CASSQGMSGMEKETQYF
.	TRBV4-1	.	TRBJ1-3	TGCGCCAGCAGCCAAGATTTGCAGGTTCGGGGCACCATATATTTT	CASSQDLQVRGTIYF
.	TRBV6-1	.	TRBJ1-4	TGTGCCAGCAGTGAAGGCAGAATCAGGAATGAAAAACTGTTTTTT	CASSEGRIRNEKLFF
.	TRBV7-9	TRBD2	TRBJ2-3	TGTGCCAGCAGCTTAAGTGGCGGGGGGGCCACAGATACGCAGTATTTT	CASSLSGGGATDTQYF
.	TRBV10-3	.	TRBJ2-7	TGTGCCATCAGTGGAAGGGACATCTCCTACGAGCAGTACTTC	CAISGRDISYEQYF
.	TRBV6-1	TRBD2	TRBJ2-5	TGTGCCAGCAGTGAGCGGGGGCAAGAGACCCAGTACTTC	CASSERGQETQYF
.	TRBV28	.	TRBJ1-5	TGTGCCAGCAGTTTACGAGGGAATTTACCGAATCAGCCCCAGCATTTT	CASSLRGNLPNQPQHF
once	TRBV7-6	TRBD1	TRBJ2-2	TGTGCCAGCAGCTTAGTTGGGACAGGGGTGTCCGGGGAGCTGTTTTTT	CASSLVGTGVSGELFF
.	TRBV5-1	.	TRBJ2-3	TGCGCCAGCAGCTTGACAGGGAATGAAGATACGCAGTATTTT	CASSLTGNEDTQYF
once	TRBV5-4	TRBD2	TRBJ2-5	TGTGCCAGCAGCTTGGGCCCCGGGACTAATCAAGAGACCCAGTACTTC	CASSLGPGTNQETQYF
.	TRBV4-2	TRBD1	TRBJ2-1	TGTGCCAGCAGCCAAGGGCCGGACAGGGGTCTGGATGAGCAGTTCTTC	CASSQGPDRGLDEQFF
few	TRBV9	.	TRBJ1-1	TGTGCCAGCAGCGCCGAGGGAGGTGATGGGGCTTTCTTT	CASSAEGGDGAFF
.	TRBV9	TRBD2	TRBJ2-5	TGTGCCAGCAGTCGAGGACTAGCGGGAGTAGAGACCCAGTACTTC	CASSRGLAGVETQYF
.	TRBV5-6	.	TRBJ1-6	TGTGCCAGCAGCTTGGGGCCACGGAGCTCCTATAATTCACCCCTCCACTTT	CASSLGPRSSYNSPLHF
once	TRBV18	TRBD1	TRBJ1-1	TGTGCCAGCTCCGGGACAGGGGTTGGGAGCACTGAAGCTTTCTTT	CASSGTGVGSTEAFF
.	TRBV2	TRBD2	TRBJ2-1	TGTGCCAGCACCATTAACCCGGGACTAGCGGCCTACAATGAGCAGTTCTTC	CASTINPGLAAYNEQFF
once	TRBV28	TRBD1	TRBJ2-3	TGTGCCAGCAGTCCCTTTTCCTTAGAGGACAGGGCCACAGATACGCAGTATTTT	CASSPFSLEDRATDTQYF
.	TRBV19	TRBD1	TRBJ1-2	TGTGCCAGTAGGAGAAATACAGGGGACTATGGCTACACCTTC	CASRRNTGDYGYTF
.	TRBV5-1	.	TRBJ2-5	TGCGCCAGCAGCGTCGGTCAGGGGCCTCAGTACCAAGAGACCCAGTACTTC	CASSVGQGPQYQETQYF